A single sample gave rise to the 20 T cell receptor beta chains below, sequenced in a study of CD8 T cells in Susac syndrome. Roughly 0.5 to 1 ug RNA was reverse transcribed with random hexamers. Each CDR3 protein is one row after TCRdb ran MiXCR on the immunoSEQ multiplex PCR reads. The repertoire holds around 140,000 distinct CDR3 sequences, with roughly 76% as singletons. The specimen was CD8+ T cells from PBMCs. All receptors come from a human donor with multiple sclerosis.

This chain uses TRBV7-9 with TRBJ2-7, with D uncertain. Germline-derived CDR1 and CDR2 are SEHNR and FQNEAQ (reference sequence). Trimming took 6 bases from V and 2 from J, leaving 11 bases between them. The CDR3 spans 13 residues. CDR3 protein: CASSGIVAYEQYF. The DNA for the CDR3 is TGTGCCAGCAGTGGTATCGTCGCCTACGAGCAGTACTTC.

V usage is TRBV24-1 and J usage is TRBJ2-5; D unresolved. The CDR3 extends over 13 amino acids. CDR1 KGHDR and CDR2 SFDVKD come from the germline V gene. The germline V and J ends were trimmed by 3 bases and 7 bases, with 11 bases remaining between them. The CDR3 coding sequence is TGTGCCACCAGTGATGAGAATTCCGGGACCCAGTACTTC. Residues: CATSDENSGTQYF.

The rearrangement joins TRBV7-9 to TRBJ1-1; the match to TRBD1 covers 7 bases. There are 16 residues in the CDR3. The V gene end was trimmed by 3 bases and the J gene end by 4 bases; junction bases not matched to a gene: 11. Looked up from germline, CDR1 is SEHNR and CDR2 is FQNEAQ (reference sequence). CDR3 sequence: CASSFPPGQSGTEAFF. As DNA, the CDR3 is TGTGCCAGCAGCTTCCCTCCGGGACAGAGTGGCACTGAAGCTTTCTTT. Full variable domain (rest looked up from reference TRBV7-9 and TRBJ1-1): DTGVSQNPRHKITKRGQNVTFRCDPISEHNRLYWYRQTLGQGPEFLTYFQNEAQLEKSRLLSDRFSAERPKGSFSTLEIQRTEQGDSAMYLCASSFPPGQSGTEAFFGQGTRLTVV.

The J gene is TRBJ2-1, the V gene TRBV7-9; D assignment may be TRBD1 or TRBD2 (6 bases each). Germline lookup yields CDR1 SEHNR and CDR2 FQNEAQ (reference sequence). Trimming left V 2 bases short and J 4 bases short, with 12 bases between. The CDR3 is 15 residues long. In nucleotides, the CDR3 is TGTGCCAGCAGCTTAAACCGGGGGCTATACAATGAGCAGTTCTTC. This sequence encodes CASSLNRGLYNEQFF.

The chain carries TRBV12-3 or TRBV12-4 and TRBJ1-1; 7 bases are a match to TRBD1. V trimming: 3 bases; J trimming: 2 bases; junction bases outside the gene matches: 15. CDR3 length: 18 residues. The CDR3 spells CASSFSGQVPRGNTEAFF. The CDR3 DNA is TGTGCCAGCAGTTTTTCCGGACAGGTTCCCCGAGGAAACACTGAAGCTTTCTTT.

This rearrangement joins TRBV7-9 to TRBJ1-5; D is possibly TRBD1 (5 bases). This CDR3 contains 15 residues. Trimming pared 2 bases from V and 5 bases from J, leaving 13 bases between. Germline V gene lookup returns CDR1 SEHNR and CDR2 FQNEAQ (reference sequence). CDR3 sequence (DNA): TGTGCCAGCAGCTTACCAGGGACGGCGGATCAGCCCCAGCATTTT. Protein product: CASSLPGTADQPQHF.

The chain links TRBV4-1 to TRBJ1-1; D gene uncertain. V was shortened by 5 bases and J by 1 base, with 8 bases between the two germline ends. This CDR3 spans 13 amino acids. Germline loops: CDR1 MGHRA, CDR2 YSYEKL. The CDR3 sequence is CASSGSRNTEAFF. The CDR3 DNA follows: TGCGCCAGCAGCGGGAGTCGGAACACTGAAGCTTTCTTT.

This clonotype was detected only a few times. The chain carries TRBV6-4 and TRBJ2-7; D is uncertain. The V and J ends lost 3 bases and 12 bases respectively, with 18 bases between them. Germline V gene sequence: CDR1 MRHNA, CDR2 SNTAGT. The CDR3 is 13 residues long. CDR3 loop: CASSESGSPRRYF. CDR3 nucleotides: TGTGCCAGCAGTGAGAGTGGTTCGCCGCGGCGGTACTTC.

The chain employs TRBV2 and TRBJ1-4; TRBD1 is a possible D gene (6 bases). The V gene lost 5 bases and the J gene lost 8 bases, with 12 bases spanning the gap. This CDR3 has 13 amino acids. Germline loops: CDR1 SNHLY, CDR2 FYNNEI. The CDR3 region has the DNA TGTGCCAGCAGTTTAGGGGGTAGGGAAAAACTGTTTTTT. Its translation: CASSLGGREKLFF.

This clonotype has only one observation. V and J are TRBV20-1 and TRBJ2-2; 7 bases are a match to TRBD2. The germline gives CDR1 DFQATT, CDR2 SNEGSKA (reference sequence). This CDR3 contains 16 residues. Germline trimming cut 0 bases from V and 7 bases from J; bases unmatched to any gene: 11. Written as DNA, the CDR3 is TGCAGTGCTAGAGATCCGAACGGGAGGTTGAACGGGGAGCTGTTTTTT. Its translation: CSARDPNGRLNGELFF.

The chain is built from TRBV4-1 and TRBJ1-6; D is perhaps TRBD1 (6 bases). Germline CDR1 and CDR2: MGHRA and YSYEKL. The V end lost 2 bases, the J end lost 9 bases, and 14 bases lay between the germline ends. The CDR3 runs 15 residues. The CDR3, as DNA: TGCGCCAGCAGCCAACAAGTCGGACAGTCTTCACCCCTCCACTTT. It encodes CASSQQVGQSSPLHF.

This chain connects TRBV27 to TRBJ2-3; D unclear. CDR3 length: 11 residues. V lost 3 bases and J 8 bases, leaving 6 bases between the germline ends. Looked up from germline, CDR1 is MNHEY and CDR2 is SMNVEV (reference sequence). The CDR3 region has the DNA TGTGCCAGCAGTTTCTTTGGTACGCAGTATTTT. Amino acids: CASSFFGTQYF.

This clonotype came up a few times. This chain links TRBV27 with TRBJ1-5; D uncertain. Germline V gene lookup returns CDR1 MNHEY and CDR2 SMNVEV (reference sequence). The CDR3 is 14 amino acids. Trimming took off 0 bases at V and 1 base at J, with 4 bases between the two ends. The CDR3: CASSLSGSNQPQHF. The CDR3 DNA follows: TGTGCCAGCAGTTTATCGGGGAGCAATCAGCCCCAGCATTTT.

This sequence joins TRBV7-2 and TRBJ2-7, with 7 bases matching TRBD1. J was trimmed by 4 bases and V by 5 bases; bases with no gene match: 8. Germline lookup yields CDR1 SGHTA and CDR2 FQGNSA. The CDR3 length is 14 residues. The CDR3 spells CASSSPGQPYEQYF. The CDR3 DNA sequence: TGTGCCAGCAGCAGCCCGGGACAGCCTTACGAGCAGTACTTC.

This clonotype was picked up one time. This chain joins TRBV3-1 and TRBJ2-5, with 7 bases lining up with TRBD2. The germline gives CDR1 LGHDT, CDR2 YNNKEL (reference sequence). This CDR3 contains 17 residues. Trimming at V came to 3 bases and at J to 1 base, leaving 11 bases not matched to a gene. CDR3 protein: CASSHQRRVAGQETQYF. The CDR3 DNA follows: TGTGCCAGCAGCCATCAAAGGAGAGTAGCGGGCCAAGAGACCCAGTACTTC.

The rearrangement links TRBV11-2 to TRBJ2-3; D gene unclear. This CDR3 is built from 14 residues. Trimming removed 2 bases from V and 1 base from J, with 7 bases in between. Germline V lookup: CDR1 SGHAT, CDR2 FQNNGV. The chain's CDR3 is CASSLHPRTDTQYF. CDR3 bases: TGTGCCAGCAGCTTACATCCTCGCACAGATACGCAGTATTTT.

The chain has TRBV13 and TRBJ2-3; 8 nucleotides align to TRBD2. This CDR3 contains 15 residues. With V trimmed by 8 bases and J by 3 bases, 10 bases remained unmatched. Germline loops: CDR1 PRHDT, CDR2 FYEKMQ (reference sequence). CDR3 bases: TGTGCCAGCGGACTTAGCGGGGTGGGGACAGATACGCAGTATTTT. Translation: CASGLSGVGTDTQYF.

The V call is TRBV4-1, the J call TRBJ2-1, with 9 bases identical to TRBD2. V lost 4 bases, J lost 2 bases, and 12 bases stayed unmatched. Per the germline V gene, CDR1 is MGHRA and CDR2 is YSYEKL. The CDR3 has 18 amino acids. CDR3 sequence (DNA): TGCGCCAGCAGCCCTTTCCCCGCTAGCGGGATAACCTACAATGAGCAGTTCTTC. Translating gives CASSPFPASGITYNEQFF.

The chain recombines TRBV19 with TRBJ1-1, with D unresolved. The CDR3 totals 11 residues. Germline V gives CDR1 LNHDA, CDR2 SQIVND (reference sequence). With 7 bases removed from V and 7 bases from J, the gap between germline ends came to 10 bases. The CDR3 reads CASTMGREAFF. The CDR3 nucleotides read TGTGCCAGTACAATGGGCCGTGAAGCTTTCTTT. The full variable domain, in which reference TRBV19 and TRBJ1-1 provide the parts outside the CDR3, is DGGITQSPKYLFRKEGQNVTLSCEQNLNHDAMYWYRQDPGQGLRLIYYSQIVNDFQKGDIAEGYSVSREKKESFPLTVTSAQKNPTAFYLCASTMGREAFFGQGTRLTVV.

The CDR3 sequence: CASTPGLANYNEQFF. For the CDR3, the DNA is TGTGCCAGTACACCGGGACTAGCTAACTACAATGAGCAGTTCTTC. The V gene is TRBV19, the J gene TRBJ2-1; TRBD2 aligns across 9 bases. The CDR3 runs to 15 residues. J lost 3 bases, V lost 7 bases, and 7 bases had no gene match. Germline-derived CDR1 and CDR2 are LNHDA and SQIVND (reference sequence).